The T cell receptor (beta chain) described here comes from a study of T cell repertoires in cytomegalovirus infection. About the research overall: Recently described HLA-C-restricted plus well-studied HLA-B-restricted CMV epitopes were used. Carrying CMV and the relevant HLA type showed in public TCR beta signatures.

On this clonotype itself: The antigen remains undetermined.

Study-level results: Pooled public TCR beta family frequency picked out CMV carriers with the relevant HLA. It was HLA-C-restricted CMV-specific TCR beta clonotypes that dominated the response ex vivo.

The V and J ends lost 3 bases and 7 bases, in that order; junction bases with no gene match: 5. Germline values: CDR1 SNHLY, CDR2 FYNNEI. CDR3 length equals 14 residues. In TCRdb, the reads were re-called with MiXCR into one record per CDR3 protein. The table lists some 30,000 distinct CDR3 sequences, over 15% of them singletons. Sequencing was performed on CD8+ T cells from cultured PBMCs, taken from culture after CMV antigen stimulation. The chain carries TRBV2 and TRBJ2-2, with 7 nucleotides matching TRBD1. The clonotype originates from a human donor in good health (CMV status not recorded). Some clones in this sample may be carry-over from other donors' samples. CDR3 protein: CASSDRGSGGELFF. CDR3 DNA sequence: TGTGCCAGCAGTGACAGGGGGTCTGGCGGGGAGCTGTTTTTT.